This TCR beta chain is drawn from a study of T cell responses to AZD1222 COVID-19 vaccine. Method: immunoSEQ multiplex PCR; TCRdb's copy keeps in-frame clones and lacks some. The sample lists 150,000 to 200,000 clones; about 92% were seen once. CDR1 is GTSNPN and CDR2 is SVGIG in the germline V gene (reference sequence). The CDR3 contains 16 residues. With V trimmed by 2 bases and J by 1 base, 5 bases remained unmatched. V and J are TRBV30 and TRBJ2-3; 11 bases are a match to TRBD2. The source material was peripheral blood, sampled 28 days after the second dose of the MenACWY control vaccine. The clonotype was recovered from an adult who received the MenACWY meningococcal vaccine as a control. The CDR3 DNA reads as TGTGCCTGGAGTAGTCTAGCGGGAGGTGGCACAGATACGCAGTATTTT. Residues: CAWSSLAGGGTDTQYF.